The 5 T cell receptor beta chains presented below share a single source sample, sequenced in a study of blood T cells in healthy people across ages. Together with a sample-barcoded 5' primer, a J-beta primer mix was included in a second PCR lasting about 6 to 12 cycles. TCRdb reprocessed the 5' RACE reads with MiXCR, giving one entry per CDR3 protein. In the table there are roughly 730,000 distinct CDR3 sequences, roughly three fifths of which are singletons. Sequenced input: blood. The receptors come from a man between 40 and 49 years old in good health.

J is TRBJ2-3 and V is TRBV5-5; 13 bases fit TRBD2. CDR3 length equals 19 residues. Germline V CDR1 and CDR2: SGHKS, YYEKEE (reference sequence). J was trimmed by 8 bases and V by 1 base; bases with no gene match: 16. The DNA of the CDR3 is TGTGCCAGCAGCTTGTCTCCCACTAGCGGGGGGGCCTATCGTGCTACGCAGTATTTT. It translates to CASSLSPTSGGAYRATQYF. Combining the CDR3 with reference TRBV5-5 and TRBJ2-3 gives the whole variable domain DAGVTQSPTHLIKTRGQQVTLRCSPISGHKSVSWYQQVLGQGPQFIFQYYEKEERGRGNFPDRFSARQFPNYSSELNVNALLLGDSALYLCASSLSPTSGGAYRATQYFGPGTRLTVL.

This clonotype was picked up a small number of times. One junction end does not reproduce the germline sequence, and a read error may be involved. The chain carries TRBV7-7 and TRBJ2-5; 8 nucleotides align to TRBD1. The CDR3 runs to 16 residues. The V gene's germline CDR1 is SSHAT and CDR2 FNYEAQ (reference sequence). The CDR3 sequence: CASSLGDRGLQETQYF. In nucleotides, the CDR3 is TGTGCTAGCAGCTTGGGAGACAGGGGCCTTCAAGAGACCCAGTACTTC.

The genes are TRBV4-3 and TRBJ2-5; 9 bases agree with TRBD1. The CDR3 consists of 15 residues. The germline gives CDR1 LGHNA, CDR2 YSLEER. V lost 4 bases to trimming and J lost 11 bases; unmatched junction nucleotides: 14. The DNA of the CDR3 is TGCGCCAGCAGCCGCCGACAGGGGGGCAACAATGAGCAGTACTTC. It codes for CASSRRQGGNNEQYF.

To note about this clonotype: The junction and the germline gene differ at one end; a read error may be behind it. J is TRBJ2-3 and V is TRBV7-2, with 10 positions matching TRBD2. The length of the CDR3 is 15 residues. Germline V gene lookup returns CDR1 SGHTA and CDR2 FQGNSA. This chain's CDR3 is CVSSLAGARTDTQYF. The CDR3 bases are TGTGTCAGCAGCCTAGCGGGGGCCCGCACAGATACGCAGTATTTT.

The V call is TRBV24-1, the J call TRBJ2-5; no definite D call. Trimming pared 6 bases from V and 0 bases from J, leaving 7 bases between. The CDR3 is 13 amino acids. Germline CDR1 reads KGHDR; CDR2 reads SFDVKD. The CDR3 sequence is CATSKIDQETQYF. The CDR3 region has the DNA TGTGCCACCAGTAAAATTGACCAAGAGACCCAGTACTTC.